A single T cell receptor (beta chain) is shown here with its context. This entry belongs to a study of T cell changes during pregnancy in multiple sclerosis. Germline loops: CDR1 MNHNY, CDR2 SVGAGI (reference sequence). The V gene end was trimmed by 9 bases and the J gene end by 4 bases; junction bases not matched to a gene: 15. There are 16 residues in the CDR3. Measured with immunoSEQ multiplex PCR; TCRdb has only the in-frame clones, and not every one. The table includes 75,000 to 95,000 clones, 80% to 95% detected once. Specimen: peripheral blood, collected in the first trimester of pregnancy. The source is a female donor in good health, enrolled as a control in a pregnancy study. This chain connects TRBV6-6 to TRBJ1-2; TRBD1 matches 9 bases. CDR3 residues: CASSDRGQGLVYGYTF. In DNA form, the CDR3 reads TGTGCCAGTAGCGATAGGGGACAGGGCCTAGTCTATGGCTACACCTTC.